These T cell receptor beta chains were read from a single sample in a study of OX40 agonist ivuxolimab in advanced cancers. The table came from immunoSEQ multiplex PCR; TCRdb's copy has only in-frame clones and leaves some out. The table lists roughly 66,000 clones, around 83% of them singletons. The sequenced sample was CD4+ or CD8+ T cells sorted from blood, obtained in a trial of the OX40 agonist ivuxolimab. These receptors were taken from an adult with an advanced solid tumor such as melanoma, head and neck, liver or kidney cancer. Both conserved end residues are trimmed from each CDR3. Only part of the rows carry a size: once, few, many, or a class if the clone is expanded.

. 14 TRBV19 ASSTKTRTGGSGYT
few 13 TRBV5-5 ASSLRGRAAYEQY
once 12 TRBV6-1 ASSDRGGYEKLF
. 11 TRBV10-2 ASSETGGEKLF
. 13 TRBV13 ASSRRVRTTDTQY
. 12 TRBV7-3 ASSLDGLTDTQY
. 18 TRBV27 ASSPTPGQGRAQIAGELF
. 14 TRBV12-2 ASRLAGRGGNTEAF
. 13 TRBV6-5 ASSNIRDGSYEQY
. 15 TRBV7-9 ASSLSLGGTASYEQY
. 13 TRBV28 ASSLGSAGNYGYT
. 12 TRBV7-7 ASSLVLVGGGYT
few 13 TRBV6-1 ASSEGLSRADTQY
. 11 TRBV2 ASSDEGRETQY
. 12 TRBV5-4 ASSLDSGPYEQY